This T cell receptor beta chain was found in a study of blood T cell repertoires in COVID-19. Overall study: Acute and convalescent COVID-19 specimens originated in the United States, Italy and Spain. The cDNA or gDNA used as material had been derived from T cells, B-cell-depleted T cells, or PBMCs.

Study processing details: For nucleated cells, counts were estimated from reference gene primer amplification. Sequenced by immunoSEQ multiplex PCR; TCRdb stores in-frame clones only, minus some. That table supplies the V and J calls and clone size; D and trimming were determined from the DNA. Among more than 85,000 clones, over 70% were seen once, and the ten largest hold roughly 4.2%. The CDR3 length is 12 residues. CDR1 is LGHDT and CDR2 is YNNKEL in the germline V gene (reference sequence). V lost 4 bases and J lost 5, with 6 bases in between. The material sequenced was peripheral blood. The sequence came from a woman aged 45-60 years with acute or convalescent COVID-19. The V and J genes are TRBV3-1 (or the pseudogene TRBV3-2) and TRBJ2-1; D gene uncertain. The CDR3, as DNA: TGTGCCAGCAGCCGGTCAGACAATGAGCAGTTCTTC. Amino acid sequence: CASSRSDNEQFF.